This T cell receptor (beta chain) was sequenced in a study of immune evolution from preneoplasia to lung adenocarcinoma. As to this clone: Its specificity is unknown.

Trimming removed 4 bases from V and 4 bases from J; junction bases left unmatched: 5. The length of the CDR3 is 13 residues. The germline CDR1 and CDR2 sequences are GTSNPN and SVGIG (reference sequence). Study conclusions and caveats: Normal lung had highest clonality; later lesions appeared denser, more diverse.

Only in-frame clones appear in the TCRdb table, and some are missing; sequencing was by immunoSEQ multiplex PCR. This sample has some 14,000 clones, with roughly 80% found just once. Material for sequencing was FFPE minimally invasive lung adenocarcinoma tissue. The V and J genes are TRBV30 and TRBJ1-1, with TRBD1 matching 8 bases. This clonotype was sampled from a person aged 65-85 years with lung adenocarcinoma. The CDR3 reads CAWNPQGGTEAFF. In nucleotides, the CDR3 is TGTGCCTGGAATCCACAGGGGGGCACTGAAGCTTTCTTT.